This is a list of T cell receptor beta chains from one sample in a study of human T cells and chemical hapten exposure. In TCRdb, the RACE reads were re-called with MiXCR into one record per CDR3 protein. The sample holds tens of thousands of distinct CDR3 sequences, 5.5% to 7.5% seen once. Sequencing used whole blood, obtained in connection with sensitization to the hapten diphenylcyclopropenone (DPC). The receptors shown here come from a woman under 40 with alopecia areata. Some clones in this sample may be carry-over from other donors' samples. The conserved cysteine and the conserved F or W are not part of the CDR3 here.

TRBV29-1	TRBJ2-3	SVVSSTDTQY
TRBV6-2/TRBV6-3	TRBJ1-1	ASSYYRGEAF
TRBV2	TRBJ2-3	ASSEARGGGTDTQY
TRBV11-2	TRBJ1-1	ASSFSRQGSEAF
TRBV28	TRBJ2-7	ASSTPGTGVQY
TRBV24-1	TRBJ2-1	ATSDPTGGRSYNEQF
TRBV4-3	TRBJ1-1	ASSQDHFGREAF
TRBV27	TRBJ2-2	ATGRSGELF
TRBV5-1	TRBJ1-6	ASSPGGASSYNSPLH
TRBV7-8	TRBJ2-3	ATLRMASTDTQY
TRBV6-5	TRBJ1-1	ASSYSIFQPNTEAF
TRBV20-1	TRBJ2-1	SARKPGQGFVSEQF
TRBV12-3/TRBV12-4	TRBJ2-3	ASSLGGAITDTQY
TRBV7-2	TRBJ2-4	ASSPGQGAGEAKNIQY
TRBV20-1	TRBJ2-2	SARDLGGGELF
TRBV9	TRBJ2-1	ASSVGPYNEQF
TRBV4-1	TRBJ2-3	ASSQTGSRGGTDTQY
TRBV20-1	TRBJ2-3	SARFSGVSTDTQY
TRBV27	TRBJ1-1	ASSPYLGQNTEAF
TRBV5-6	TRBJ1-6	ASSFGQGSYNSPLH
TRBV6-5	TRBJ2-7	ASSYSGEQY
TRBV12-3/TRBV12-4	TRBJ2-1	ASSFSSGFPNEQF
TRBV18	TRBJ1-1	ASSPDTEAF
TRBV11-2	TRBJ2-7	ASSSTGPLGEQY
TRBV7-2	TRBJ2-5	ASSLVWRGSAQETQY
TRBV4-3	TRBJ1-1	ASSQDRTGILGEAF
TRBV11-2	TRBJ1-4	ASSPGTAPTNEKLF
TRBV20-1	TRBJ1-5	SARYQSADQPQH
TRBV11-2	TRBJ2-3	ASSLAYPRHTQY
TRBV5-5	TRBJ2-2	ASSQNPDRETGELF
TRBV7-6	TRBJ1-3	ASSLRSGAAGNTIY
TRBV7-2	TRBJ2-3	ASSLIGGGTDTQY
TRBV21-1	TRBJ1-1	ASSIRSGPTLNTEAF
TRBV6-1	TRBJ1-2	ASSESLTIRTARGRGYT
TRBV5-1	TRBJ1-2	ASRGTGSVYGYT
TRBV12-5	TRBJ2-2	ASGLPGQGERPGELF
TRBV12-3/TRBV12-4	TRBJ2-5	ASSPDPASETQY
TRBV6-1	TRBJ1-1	ASPRVANTEAF
TRBV12-3/TRBV12-4	TRBJ2-1	ASSMPGLALYNEQF
TRBV7-9	TRBJ2-1	ASSPTWGTESNEQF
TRBV12-3/TRBV12-4	TRBJ1-5	ASRSGQGGQPQH
TRBV2	TRBJ1-5	ASSYLTLQGAGAQPQH
TRBV9	TRBJ1-4	ASSPQGGEAEKLF
TRBV7-9	TRBJ2-3	ASSLAGMSTDTQY
TRBV3-1	TRBJ2-2	ASSLAWGALAGELF
TRBV4-2	TRBJ1-5	ASSQDRGRVQPQH